The clone carrying this T cell receptor beta chain has ten or more counts. The sample comes from a study of neurological immune-mediated disorders. Synthesis of cDNA was performed by 5'RACE using 10-nucleotide random UMIs. TCRdb re-called the 5' RACE reads with MiXCR, one entry per CDR3 protein. Of tens of thousands of distinct CDR3 sequences in the sample, roughly 3.2% were seen once. This CDR3 region has 13 residues. Germline V gene lookup returns CDR1 DFQATT and CDR2 SNEGSKA (reference sequence). The J segment lost 5 bases and the V segment lost 5 bases, leaving 6 bases of the junction unmatched. Material: PBMCs. This chain joins TRBV20-1 and TRBJ1-2; TRBD1 matches at 9 bases. The source is a woman aged 45-60 years with multiple sclerosis. This CDR3 is CSAPDRGLYGYTF. The CDR3 nucleotides are TGCAGTGCTCCGGACAGGGGCTTATATGGCTACACCTTC.